This T cell receptor beta chain was sequenced during a study of blood T cells in healthy people across ages. At least 6 million PBMCs were isolated per sample. Germline CDR1 is MNHNS and CDR2 is SASEGT. CDR3 length: 12 amino acids. Trimming removed 10 bases at V and 1 base at J, with 11 bases between. A remark on this clonotype: Its antigen is unknown.

Primers used in a second PCR of roughly 6 to 11 cycles were a sample-barcoded 5' primer and a J-beta primer mix. TCRdb ran MiXCR on the 5' RACE reads and lists one entry per CDR3 protein. The sample has about 1.4 million distinct CDR3 sequences; roughly 64% are singletons. Points from the study as a whole: Among T cells, TCR beta diversity per million cells dropped roughly linearly as age rose. Naive and antigen-experienced cells were not separated, limiting conclusive comparison.

This receptor was identified in a man younger than 35 in good health. The specimen sequenced was blood. This chain uses TRBV6-1 with TRBJ2-7, with a tentative D call TRBD2 (6 bases). For the CDR3, the DNA is TGTGCCATAGAGGGGACTTCCTACGAGCAGTACTTC. It encodes CAIEGTSYEQYF.